Listed below are T cell receptor beta chains from one sample, sequenced in a study of lymphopenia after photon versus proton radiotherapy. Assay: immunoSEQ multiplex PCR; the TCRdb copy retains only in-frame clones and omits some. The sample lists approximately 7,200 clones, just under 95% occurring once. The sequencing used peripheral blood, collected from a patient treated with photon-based radiotherapy. The receptors derive from a woman aged 45-65 years with cholangiocarcinoma. CDR3s include the opening cysteine and the closing phenylalanine or tryptophan. A D gene is named only where the DNA matches it firmly. Clone size, where shown, is once, few, many, or a class for clones that have expanded.

d_gene | j_gene | abundance | v_gene | CDR3aa | CDR3nt
NA | TRBJ1-2 | NA | TRBV30 | CAWSPAGLDGYTF | TGTGCCTGGAGTCCCGCGGGGCTAGATGGCTACACCTTC
TRBD2 | TRBJ2-1 | NA | TRBV5-1 | CASSTTGTSGRYEQFF | TGCGCCAGCAGCACAACCGGGACTAGCGGGCGTTACGAGCAGTTCTTC
NA | TRBJ1-1 | once | TRBV6-5 | CASSYSEGRTEAFF | TGTGCCAGCAGTTACTCTGAGGGTAGGACTGAAGCTTTCTTT
TRBD1 | TRBJ1-2 | NA | TRBV19 | CASSRTGDYGYTF | TGTGCCAGTAGCAGGACAGGGGACTATGGCTACACCTTC
TRBD1 | TRBJ1-1 | NA | TRBV19 | CASMGTGIFDAFF | TGTGCCAGTATGGGGACAGGAATATTTGATGCTTTCTTT
NA | TRBJ1-2 | NA | TRBV5-8 | CASSLRFTIYGYTF | TGTGCCAGCAGCTTGCGGTTTACGATCTATGGCTACACCTTC
TRBD2 | TRBJ2-1 | NA | TRBV4-3 | CASSQDKRGTFSYNEQFF | TGCGCCAGCAGCCAAGATAAGCGGGGGACCTTCTCCTACAATGAGCAGTTCTTC
TRBD2 | TRBJ2-3 | NA | TRBV18 | CASSPNEASGADTQYF | TGTGCCAGCTCACCAAACGAGGCTAGCGGGGCCGATACGCAGTATTTT
NA | TRBJ1-2 | NA | TRBV28 | CASSFLGGGYTF | TGTGCCAGCAGCTTCCTGGGGGGAGGCTACACCTTC
TRBD1 | TRBJ1-2 | NA | TRBV6-5 | CASRETGNYGYTF | TGTGCCAGCAGGGAGACAGGGAACTATGGCTACACCTTC
NA | TRBJ1-2 | NA | TRBV2 | CASSGTNYGYTF | TGTGCCAGCAGTGGGACTAACTATGGCTACACCTTC
NA | TRBJ2-1 | NA | TRBV7-2 | CASSSQGSHNEQFF | TGTGCCAGCAGCTCGCAGGGTTCCCACAATGAGCAGTTCTTC
NA | TRBJ1-3 | NA | TRBV7-2 | CASSFGTPGNTIYF | TGTGCCAGCAGCTTCGGGACACCGGGAAACACCATATATTTT
NA | TRBJ1-6 | once | TRBV18 | CASSPNIRGSYNSPLHF | TGTGCCAGCTCACCCAATATCAGGGGTTCCTATAATTCACCCCTCCACTTT
NA | TRBJ1-2 | once | TRBV9 | CASTDRSYGYYTF | TGTGCCAGCACCGACCGGTCCTATGGCTACTACACCTTC
NA | TRBJ2-7 | few | TRBV9 | CASSVGDFYEQYF | TGTGCCAGCAGCGTTGGCGACTTCTACGAGCAGTACTTC
NA | TRBJ2-6 | few | TRBV19 | CASSRDSGANVLTF | TGTGCCAGTAGTCGGGACTCTGGGGCCAACGTCCTGACTTTC
NA | TRBJ2-7 | NA | TRBV5-1 | CASSLRLGSEQYF | TGCGCCAGCAGCCTCCGTCTTGGGTCCGAGCAGTACTTC
NA | TRBJ2-1 | once | TRBV7-2 | CASSSLLGNEQFF | TGTGCCAGCAGCTCACTCTTGGGTAATGAGCAGTTCTTC
NA | TRBJ2-3 | NA | TRBV6-6 | CASSYGSGGDTQYF | TGTGCCAGCAGTTACGGCTCGGGCGGGGATACGCAGTATTTT
NA | TRBJ1-1 | once | TRBV7-9 | CASSLLRRGADTEAFF | TGTGCCAGCAGCTTACTTCGACGGGGCGCCGACACTGAAGCTTTCTTT
NA | TRBJ2-7 | NA | TRBV7-2 | CASSPGGGGRYEQYF | TGTGCCAGCAGCCCAGGGGGCGGGGGAAGATACGAGCAGTACTTC
TRBD1 | TRBJ1-6 | NA | TRBV5-4 | CASSLAGQGILPLHF | TGTGCCAGCAGCTTGGCGGGACAGGGGATCTTACCCCTCCACTTT
NA | TRBJ1-1 | NA | TRBV11-3 | CASSLAGEKNTEAFF | TGTGCCAGCAGCCTCGCAGGGGAGAAGAACACTGAAGCTTTCTTT
NA | TRBJ2-1 | NA | TRBV14 | CASSQDLGVLNEQFF | TGTGCCAGCAGCCAAGATCTAGGGGTCCTCAATGAGCAGTTCTTC
NA | TRBJ2-6 | NA | TRBV7-6 | CASSLAAGGANVLTF | TGTGCCAGCAGCTTAGCCGCGGGGGGGGCCAACGTCCTGACTTTC
TRBD1 | TRBJ2-2 | NA | TRBV19 | CASVRGRSTGELFF | TGTGCCAGCGTCAGGGGGCGTAGCACCGGGGAGCTGTTTTTT
NA | TRBJ2-7 | NA | TRBV5-5 | CASSLAPGSHEQYF | TGTGCCAGCAGCTTGGCCCCAGGGTCCCACGAGCAGTACTTC
NA | TRBJ1-3 | NA | TRBV5-1 | CASSLAGHSNGNTIYF | TGCGCCAGCAGCTTGGCAGGTCACTCAAACGGAAACACCATATATTTT
NA | TRBJ1-1 | once | TRBV7-9 | CASSFRGNTEAFF | TGTGCCAGCAGCTTCAGGGGGAACACTGAAGCTTTCTTT
NA | TRBJ1-2 | NA | TRBV11-2 | CASTLYPGWGYGYTF | TGTGCCAGCACCTTATACCCGGGGTGGGGCTATGGCTACACCTTC
NA | TRBJ1-3 | NA | TRBV6-5 | CASSLSGDRNTIYF | TGTGCCAGCAGTTTATCGGGAGATCGAAACACCATATATTTT
NA | TRBJ2-7 | NA | TRBV10-3 | CAISESRGDRLTKQYF | TGTGCCATCAGTGAGTCGAGGGGTGACAGGCTTACGAAGCAGTACTTC
NA | TRBJ2-2 | NA | TRBV11-2 | CASSLDRKGELFF | TGTGCCAGCAGCTTAGATCGAAAAGGAGAGCTGTTTTTT
NA | TRBJ1-2 | NA | TRBV10-2 | CASHEPGLLRLGYTF | TGCGCCAGCCACGAGCCGGGTTTACTACGCCTGGGCTACACCTTC
TRBD2 | TRBJ2-3 | NA | TRBV5-1 | CASSFSLAGEDTQYF | TGCGCCAGCAGCTTTTCACTAGCGGGGGAAGATACGCAGTATTTT
NA | TRBJ1-1 | NA | TRBV5-1 | CASSYDRLNTEAFF | TGCGCCAGCAGCTACGACAGGTTGAACACTGAAGCTTTCTTT
NA | TRBJ1-2 | NA | TRBV6-1 | CASSEGVVQGRNGYTF | TGTGCCAGCAGTGAGGGGGTGGTGCAGGGAAGGAACGGCTACACCTTC
NA | TRBJ1-2 | few | TRBV7-9 | CASSLVTDNYGYTF | TGTGCCAGCAGCTTAGTAACGGATAACTATGGCTACACCTTC
NA | TRBJ1-1 | NA | TRBV5-4 | CASSLVTWGEAFF | TGTGCCAGCAGCTTGGTTACGTGGGGTGAAGCTTTCTTT
TRBD1 | TRBJ1-1 | NA | TRBV4-3 | CASSQGDRGWRSTEAFF | TGCGCCAGCAGCCAAGGCGACAGGGGATGGAGAAGCACTGAAGCTTTCTTT
NA | TRBJ2-1 | NA | TRBV2 | CASRPTGRRSGEQFF | TGTGCCAGCAGGCCCACGGGCAGGCGGTCGGGTGAGCAGTTCTTC
NA | TRBJ1-2 | once | TRBV7-2 | CASSTGLSPYGYTF | TGTGCCAGCAGTACAGGGCTTTCACCCTATGGCTACACCTTC
NA | TRBJ2-7 | once | TRBV7-2 | CASSERGHEQYF | TGTGCCAGCAGCGAGAGGGGTCACGAGCAGTACTTC
NA | TRBJ1-5 | NA | TRBV2 | CASSGGTSGGNQPQHF | TGTGCCAGCAGTGGGGGAACAAGTGGGGGCAATCAGCCCCAGCATTTT
NA | TRBJ1-6 | few | TRBV20-1 | CSAGDSPLHF | TGCAGTGCAGGGGATTCACCCCTCCACTTT
NA | TRBJ2-5 | NA | TRBV7-2 | CASSLFRETQYF | TGTGCCAGCAGCTTATTCCGAGAGACCCAGTACTTC
NA | TRBJ1-1 | NA | TRBV19 | CASSEVSAGRGTEAFF | TGTGCCAGTAGTGAAGTAAGCGCCGGAAGGGGCACTGAAGCTTTCTTT
NA | TRBJ2-7 | once | TRBV2 | CASSLRQWSDEQYF | TGTGCCAGCAGTTTACGGCAGTGGTCCGACGAGCAGTACTTC
NA | TRBJ1-4 | once | TRBV19 | CASSIKGSGGKLFF | TGTGCCAGTAGTATCAAGGGGTCTGGGGGAAAACTGTTTTTT
TRBD1 | TRBJ2-4 | NA | TRBV19 | CASSGTGEYKNIQYF | TGTGCCAGTAGTGGGACAGGGGAATACAAAAACATTCAGTACTTC
NA | TRBJ2-5 | NA | TRBV11-2 | CASSLGRKLAETQYF | TGTGCCAGCAGCTTAGGGAGGAAACTAGCAGAGACCCAGTACTTC
NA | TRBJ1-4 | NA | TRBV5-4 | CASSRTGSATNEKLFF | TGTGCCAGCAGCCGGACGGGGAGTGCAACTAATGAAAAACTGTTTTTT
NA | TRBJ2-5 | NA | TRBV27 | CASRRDWLETQYF | TGTGCCAGCAGGAGAGACTGGCTCGAGACCCAGTACTTC
NA | TRBJ1-6 | NA | TRBV6-5 | CASCRRGANSPLHF | TGTGCCAGCTGCCGCAGAGGGGCCAATTCACCCCTCCACTTT